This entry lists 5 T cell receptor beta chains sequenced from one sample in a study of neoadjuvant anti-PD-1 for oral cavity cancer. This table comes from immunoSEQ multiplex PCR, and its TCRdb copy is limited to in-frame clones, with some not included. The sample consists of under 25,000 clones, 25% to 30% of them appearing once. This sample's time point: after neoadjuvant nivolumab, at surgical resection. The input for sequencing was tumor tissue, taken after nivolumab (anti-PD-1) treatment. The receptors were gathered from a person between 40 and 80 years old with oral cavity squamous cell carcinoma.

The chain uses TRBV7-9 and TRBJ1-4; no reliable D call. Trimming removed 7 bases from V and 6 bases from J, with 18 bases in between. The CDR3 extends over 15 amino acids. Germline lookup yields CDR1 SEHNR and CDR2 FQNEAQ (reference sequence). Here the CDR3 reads CASTTGGQPYEKLFF. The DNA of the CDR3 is TGTGCCAGCACAACCGGCGGCCAGCCCTATGAAAAACTGTTTTTT. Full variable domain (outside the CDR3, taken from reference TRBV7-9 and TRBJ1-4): DTGVSQNPRHKITKRGQNVTFRCDPISEHNRLYWYRQTLGQGPEFLTYFQNEAQLEKSRLLSDRFSAERPKGSFSTLEIQRTEQGDSAMYLCASTTGGQPYEKLFFGSGTQLSVL.

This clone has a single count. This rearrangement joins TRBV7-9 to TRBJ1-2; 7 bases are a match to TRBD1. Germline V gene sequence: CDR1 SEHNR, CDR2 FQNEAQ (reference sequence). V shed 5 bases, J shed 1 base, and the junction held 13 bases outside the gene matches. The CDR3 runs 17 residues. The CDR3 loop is CASSALPWTGVNYGYTF. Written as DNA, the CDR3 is TGTGCCAGCAGCGCCCTACCCTGGACAGGAGTTAACTATGGCTACACCTTC.

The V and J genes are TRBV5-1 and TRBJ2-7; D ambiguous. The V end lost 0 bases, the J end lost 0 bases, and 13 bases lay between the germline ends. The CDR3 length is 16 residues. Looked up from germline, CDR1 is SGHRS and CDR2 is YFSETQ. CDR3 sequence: CASSLGLTPYSYEQYF. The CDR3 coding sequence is TGCGCCAGCAGCTTGGGCCTGACACCATACTCCTACGAGCAGTACTTC.

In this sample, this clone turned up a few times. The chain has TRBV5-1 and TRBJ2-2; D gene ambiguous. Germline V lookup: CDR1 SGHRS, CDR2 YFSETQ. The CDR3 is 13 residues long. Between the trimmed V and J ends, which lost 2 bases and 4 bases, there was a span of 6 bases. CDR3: CASSFGPTGELFF. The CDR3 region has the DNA TGCGCCAGCAGCTTCGGTCCCACCGGGGAGCTGTTTTTT.

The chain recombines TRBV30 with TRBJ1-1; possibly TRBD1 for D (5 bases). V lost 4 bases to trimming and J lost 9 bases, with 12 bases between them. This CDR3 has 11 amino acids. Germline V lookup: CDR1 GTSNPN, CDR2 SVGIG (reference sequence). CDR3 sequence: CAWKRGSKAFF. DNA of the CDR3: TGTGCCTGGAAGCGGGGCAGCAAAGCTTTCTTT.